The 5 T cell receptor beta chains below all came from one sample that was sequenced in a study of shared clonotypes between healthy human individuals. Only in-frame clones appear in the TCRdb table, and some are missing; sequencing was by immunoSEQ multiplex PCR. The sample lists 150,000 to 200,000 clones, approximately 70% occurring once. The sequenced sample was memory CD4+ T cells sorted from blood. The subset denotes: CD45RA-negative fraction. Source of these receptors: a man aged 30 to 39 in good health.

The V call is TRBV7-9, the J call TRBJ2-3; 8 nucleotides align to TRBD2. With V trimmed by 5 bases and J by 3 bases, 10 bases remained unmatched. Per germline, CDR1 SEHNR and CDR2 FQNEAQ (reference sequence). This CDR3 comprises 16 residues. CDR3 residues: CASSGRASGHTDTQYF. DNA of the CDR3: TGTGCCAGCAGCGGGCGAGCTAGCGGGCATACAGATACGCAGTATTTT. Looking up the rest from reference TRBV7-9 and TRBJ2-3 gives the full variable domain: DTGVSQNPRHKITKRGQNVTFRCDPISEHNRLYWYRQTLGQGPEFLTYFQNEAQLEKSRLLSDRFSAERPKGSFSTLEIQRTEQGDSAMYLCASSGRASGHTDTQYFGPGTRLTVL.

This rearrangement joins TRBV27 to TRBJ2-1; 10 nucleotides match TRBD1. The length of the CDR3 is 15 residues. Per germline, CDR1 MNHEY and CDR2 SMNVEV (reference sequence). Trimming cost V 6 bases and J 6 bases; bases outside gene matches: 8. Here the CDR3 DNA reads TGTGCCAGCAGCTCAGGACAGGGGGGGGTCAATGAGCAGTTCTTC. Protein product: CASSSGQGGVNEQFF.

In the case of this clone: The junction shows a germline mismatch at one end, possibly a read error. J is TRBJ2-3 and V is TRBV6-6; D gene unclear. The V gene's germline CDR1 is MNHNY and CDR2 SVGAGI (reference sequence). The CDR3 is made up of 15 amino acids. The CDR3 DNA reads TGTGCCAGCAGTGACTCCACCATTAGCACAGATACGCAGTATTTT. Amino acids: CASSDSTISTDTQYF.

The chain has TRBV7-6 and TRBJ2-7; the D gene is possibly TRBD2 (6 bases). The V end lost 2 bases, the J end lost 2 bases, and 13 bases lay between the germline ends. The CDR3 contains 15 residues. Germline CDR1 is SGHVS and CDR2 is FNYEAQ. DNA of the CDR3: TGTGCCAGCAGCTTAAATCTGGCGGGGCCCTACGAGCAGTACTTC. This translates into CASSLNLAGPYEQYF. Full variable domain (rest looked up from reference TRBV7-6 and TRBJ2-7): GAGVSQSPRYKVTKRGQDVALRCDPISGHVSLYWYRQALGQGPEFLTYFNYEAQQDKSGLPNDRFSAERPEGSISTLTIQRTEQRDSAMYRCASSLNLAGPYEQYFGPGTRLTVT.

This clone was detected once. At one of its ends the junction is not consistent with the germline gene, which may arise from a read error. Here the CDR3 reads CVSSDSYPGAGELFF. As DNA, the CDR3 is TGTGTCAGCAGTGATTCGTACCCCGGGGCCGGGGAGCTGTTTTTT. The chain combines TRBV2 with TRBJ2-2, with D possibly matching TRBD2 (5 bases). CDR1 and CDR2 from the germline V gene are SNHLY and FYNNEI. CDR3 length: 15 residues. The whole variable domain, filled in from reference TRBV2 and TRBJ2-2, reads EPEVTQTPSHQVTQMGQEVILRCVPISNHLYFYWYRQILGQKVEFLVSFYNNEISEKSEIFDDQFSVERPDGSNFTLKIRSTKLEDSAMYFCVSSDSYPGAGELFFGEGSRLTVL.